This T cell receptor beta chain is drawn from a study of blood T cell repertoires in COVID-19. Overall study: The cDNA or gDNA used as material had been derived from T cells, B-cell-depleted T cells, or PBMCs.

Cohorts were based on clinical histories the participants reported. There are 16 residues in the CDR3. The V segment lost 4 bases and the J segment 4 bases; nucleotides outside the gene matches: 9. CDR1 and CDR2 (germline): SNHLY, FYNNEI. Per the original methods: Reference gene primer amplification gave estimated nucleated cell counts. The table came from immunoSEQ multiplex PCR; TCRdb's copy has only in-frame clones and leaves some out. The DNA was the basis for D and trimming; V, J and clone size are from that table. The table has approximately 300,000 clones, 85% to 90% seen once. The sample was PBMCs or T cells enriched from blood (not recorded which). This clonotype was sampled from a young woman who had recovered from COVID-19. The chain employs TRBV2 and TRBJ1-2; 10 bases agree with TRBD1. Here the CDR3 reads CASSVGQGGSIYGYTF. Here the CDR3 DNA reads TGTGCCAGCAGTGTAGGACAGGGGGGCAGCATCTATGGCTACACCTTC.